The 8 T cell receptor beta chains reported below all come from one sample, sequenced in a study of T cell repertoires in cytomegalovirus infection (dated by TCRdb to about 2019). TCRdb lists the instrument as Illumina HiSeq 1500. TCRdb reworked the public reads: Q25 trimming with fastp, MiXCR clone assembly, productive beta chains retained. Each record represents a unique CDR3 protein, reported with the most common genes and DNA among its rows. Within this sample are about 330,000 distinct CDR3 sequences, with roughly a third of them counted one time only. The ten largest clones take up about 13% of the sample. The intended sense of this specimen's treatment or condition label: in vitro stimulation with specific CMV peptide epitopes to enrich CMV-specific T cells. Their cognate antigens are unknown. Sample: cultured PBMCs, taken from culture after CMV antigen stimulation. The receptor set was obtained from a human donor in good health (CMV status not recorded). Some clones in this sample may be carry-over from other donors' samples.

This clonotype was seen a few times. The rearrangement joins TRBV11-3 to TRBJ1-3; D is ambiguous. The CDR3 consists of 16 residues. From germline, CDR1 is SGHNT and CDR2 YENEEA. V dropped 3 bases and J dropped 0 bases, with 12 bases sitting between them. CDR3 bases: TGTGCCAGCAGCTTTGAGACCGCGAGCTCTGGAAACACCATATATTTT. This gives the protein CASSFETASSGNTIYF.

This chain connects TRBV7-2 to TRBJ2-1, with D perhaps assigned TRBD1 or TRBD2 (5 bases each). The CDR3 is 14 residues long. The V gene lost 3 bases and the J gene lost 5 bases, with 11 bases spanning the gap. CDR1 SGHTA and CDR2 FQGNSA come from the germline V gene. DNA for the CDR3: TGTGCCAGCAGCTTTGGGGACCACAACAATGAGCAGTTCTTC. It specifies CASSFGDHNNEQFF.

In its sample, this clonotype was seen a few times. For the CDR3, the DNA is TGTGCCAGCTCAAGAGATGTCCTAGCGGGAGTATCGAGCACAGATACGCAGTATTTT. Its protein is CASSRDVLAGVSSTDTQYF. The chain combines TRBV18 with TRBJ2-3, with TRBD2 matching over 10 bases. The CDR3 contains 19 residues. The ends lost 5 bases at V and 0 bases at J; junction bases unmatched: 14. Germline CDR1 reads KGHSH; CDR2 reads LQKENI.

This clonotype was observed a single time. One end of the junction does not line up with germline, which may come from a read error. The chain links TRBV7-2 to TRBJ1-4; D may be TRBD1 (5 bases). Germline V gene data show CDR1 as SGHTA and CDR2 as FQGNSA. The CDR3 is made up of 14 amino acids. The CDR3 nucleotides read TGTGCCAACAGCCAGACAGTAAATAATGAAAAACTGTTTTTT. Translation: CANSQTVNNEKLFF.

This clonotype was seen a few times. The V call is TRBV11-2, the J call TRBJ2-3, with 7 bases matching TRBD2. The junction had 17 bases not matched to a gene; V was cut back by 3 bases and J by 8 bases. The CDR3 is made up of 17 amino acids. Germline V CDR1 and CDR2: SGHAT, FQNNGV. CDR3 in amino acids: CASSLTGTTPAKRTQYF. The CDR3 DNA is TGTGCCAGCAGCTTGACCGGGACTACCCCTGCAAAGCGTACGCAGTATTTT. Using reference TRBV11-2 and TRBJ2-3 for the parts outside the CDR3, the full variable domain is EAGVAQSPRYKIIEKRQSVAFWCNPISGHATLYWYQQILGQGPKLLIQFQNNGVVDDSQLPKDRFSAERLKGVDSTLKIQPAKLEDSAVYLCASSLTGTTPAKRTQYFGPGTRLTVL.

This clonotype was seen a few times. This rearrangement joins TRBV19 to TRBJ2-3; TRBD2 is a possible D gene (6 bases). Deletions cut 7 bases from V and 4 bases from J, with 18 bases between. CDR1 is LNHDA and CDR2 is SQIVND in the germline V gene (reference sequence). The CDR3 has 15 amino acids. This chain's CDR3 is CASKPSGGSADTQYF. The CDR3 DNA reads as TGTGCCAGTAAACCATCCGGGGGTTCGGCAGATACGCAGTATTTT. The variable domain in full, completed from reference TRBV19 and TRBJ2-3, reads DGGITQSPKYLFRKEGQNVTLSCEQNLNHDAMYWYRQDPGQGLRLIYYSQIVNDFQKGDIAEGYSVSREKKESFPLTVTSAQKNPTAFYLCASKPSGGSADTQYFGPGTRLTVL.

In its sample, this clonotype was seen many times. The DNA of the CDR3 is TGTGCCAGCAGCAGTACAGGGGCGGACTATGGCTACACCTTC. Its translation is CASSSTGADYGYTF. This chain joins TRBV7-9 and TRBJ1-2; 7 bases map to TRBD1. The CDR3 length is 14 residues. From germline, CDR1 is SEHNR and CDR2 FQNEAQ (reference sequence). V lost 5 bases and J lost 3; bases outside the gene matches: 6.

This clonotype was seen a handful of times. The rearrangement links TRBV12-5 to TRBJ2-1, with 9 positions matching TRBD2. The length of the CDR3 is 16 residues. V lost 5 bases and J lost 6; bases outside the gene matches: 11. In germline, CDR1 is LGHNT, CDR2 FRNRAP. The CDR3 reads CASGPRGVAGVNEQFF. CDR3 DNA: TGTGCTAGTGGTCCCCGGGGGGTAGCGGGAGTCAATGAGCAGTTCTTC.